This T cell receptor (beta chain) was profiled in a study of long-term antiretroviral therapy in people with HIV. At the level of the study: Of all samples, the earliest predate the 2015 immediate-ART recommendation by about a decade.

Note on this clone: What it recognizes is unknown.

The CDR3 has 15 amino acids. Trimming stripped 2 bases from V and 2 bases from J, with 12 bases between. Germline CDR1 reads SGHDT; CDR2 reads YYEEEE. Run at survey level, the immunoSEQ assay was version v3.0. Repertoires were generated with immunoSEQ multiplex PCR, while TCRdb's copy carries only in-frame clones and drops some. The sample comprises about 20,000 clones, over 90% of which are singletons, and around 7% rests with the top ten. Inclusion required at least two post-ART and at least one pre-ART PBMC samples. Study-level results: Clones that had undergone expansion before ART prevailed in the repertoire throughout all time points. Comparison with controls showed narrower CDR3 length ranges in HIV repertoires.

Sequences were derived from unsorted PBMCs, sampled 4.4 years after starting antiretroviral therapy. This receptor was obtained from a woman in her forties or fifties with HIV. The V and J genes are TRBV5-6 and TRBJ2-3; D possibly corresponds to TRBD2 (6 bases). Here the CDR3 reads CASSFRSGPTDTQYF. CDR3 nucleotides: TGTGCCAGCAGCTTTCGTAGCGGCCCCACAGATACGCAGTATTTT.